This is a list of T cell receptor beta chains from one sample in a study of T cells in localized non-small cell lung cancer. Assay used: immunoSEQ multiplex PCR; TCRdb lists only in-frame clones, some missing. The data hold about 2,200 clones, with more than 25% observed a single time. Material: normal lung tissue next to the tumor, obtained before any cancer treatment. The source is a female donor at least 60 years old with stage I squamous cell lung carcinoma. Both conserved end residues are part of each CDR3.

V	J	CDR3
TRBV15	TRBJ2-5	CATSLGGGSLETQYF
TRBV7-4	TRBJ2-2	CASSLVLSGDELFF
TRBV6-8	TRBJ1-3	CASSYGEHGGNTIYF
TRBV19	TRBJ2-7	CASSIEGIAGTTYEQYF
TRBV28	TRBJ1-5	CASSLGLSNQPQHF
TRBV9	TRBJ2-1	CASSEAFGSFYNEQFF
TRBV28	TRBJ1-1	CASSLGGGRTEAFF
TRBV18	TRBJ2-3	CASSPNPDIRGDTQYF
TRBV9	TRBJ2-3	CASSPRGTGTDTQYF
TRBV23-1	TRBJ2-6	CASSQDVPGTGGANVLTF